This TCR beta chain was profiled in a study of T cell repertoires in cytomegalovirus infection. About the research overall: It was the public TCR beta signatures that indicated both CMV infection and matching HLA type. Study conclusions and caveats: Carriers of CMV and the relevant HLA type were discriminated by public TCR beta frequency. The ex vivo response was dominated by HLA-C-restricted CMV-specific TCR beta clonotypes.

TCRdb passed the reads through MiXCR, listing each CDR3 protein once. The sample has 110,000 to 150,000 distinct CDR3 sequences, 30% to 40% seen once. About this clonotype itself: Antigen specificity is unknown.

This clonotype originated in a human donor in good health (CMV status not recorded). Some clones in this sample may be carry-over from other donors' samples. Source: CD8+ T cells from cultured PBMCs, taken from culture after CMV antigen stimulation.

The CDR3 region is CASSLPAGRREQYF. CDR3 sequence (DNA): TGTGCCAGCAGTCTCCCGGCGGGCAGACGCGAGCAGTACTTC. V gene TRBV5-6 combines with J gene TRBJ2-7; D may be TRBD2 (5 bases). The V end was cut by 5 bases, the J end by 6 bases, with 18 bases between. This CDR3 contains 14 residues. Per germline, CDR1 SGHDT and CDR2 YYEEEE.